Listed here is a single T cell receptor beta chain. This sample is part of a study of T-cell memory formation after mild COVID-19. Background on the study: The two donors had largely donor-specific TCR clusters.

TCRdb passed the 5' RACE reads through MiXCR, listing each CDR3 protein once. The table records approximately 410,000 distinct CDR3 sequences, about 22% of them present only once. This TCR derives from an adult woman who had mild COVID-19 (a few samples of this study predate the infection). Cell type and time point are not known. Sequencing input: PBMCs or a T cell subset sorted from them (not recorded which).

The CDR3 DNA is TGTGCCAGCAGTTTAATTGGTCTAGCGGAGACCCAGTACTTC. Translating it yields CASSLIGLAETQYF. The V gene is TRBV12-3 or TRBV12-4, the J gene TRBJ2-5, with D maybe TRBD2 (6 bases). Trimming took off 2 bases at V and 5 bases at J, with 12 bases between the two ends. CDR3 length: 14 residues.